The sequence of this TCR beta chain was determined in a study of radiation and T cells in renal cell carcinoma. Time point noted: blood 2 weeks post-SBRT. The treatment: 15 Gy SBRT to primary tumor, nephrectomy 4 weeks later. After SBRT, blood was collected at 2 and 4 weeks, plus baseline. Assay used: immunoSEQ multiplex PCR; TCRdb lists only in-frame clones, some missing. This sample yields 120,000 or so clones, of which around 90% are seen a single time; 5.8% belongs to the top ten. The V segment lost 1 base and the J segment 6 bases; nucleotides outside the gene matches: 3. The CDR3 runs 14 residues. The germline CDR1 and CDR2 sequences are SGHRS and YFSETQ.

The starting material was blood, obtained from a patient whose treatment included radiotherapy and nephrectomy. The TCR sequence derives from a woman between 65 and 79 years old with renal cell carcinoma. The rearrangement uses TRBV5-1 and TRBJ2-3; 9 bases agree with TRBD1. In nucleotides, the CDR3 is TGCGCCAGCAGCTTGAGGGACAGGGCTGATACGCAGTATTTT. The encoded protein is CASSLRDRADTQYF.